These T cell receptor beta chains were read from a single sample in a study of shared clonotypes between healthy human individuals. Data came from immunoSEQ multiplex PCR; TCRdb stores just in-frame clones and leaves some out. The sample records some 790,000 clones, just under 75% being singletons. The material sequenced was memory CD4+ T cells sorted from blood. These receptors were collected from a woman in her twenties or thirties in good health. CDR3s include the opening cysteine and the closing phenylalanine or tryptophan. A D gene is named only where the DNA matches it firmly. Clone size is stated in some rows and not others, as once, few, many or a class when expanded.

j_call v_call clone_size d_call cdr3_nt cdr3_aa
TRBJ2-1 TRBV6-1 . . TGTGCCAGCGATTCCGGGGTCAATGAGCAGTTCTTC CASDSGVNEQFF
TRBJ1-2 TRBV6-1 . . TGTGCCAGCAAGCTATACCGAACTAGTAACTATGGCTACACCTTC CASKLYRTSNYGYTF
TRBJ1-1 TRBV5-4 . . TGTGCCAGCAGCACCGACATTATGAACACTGAAGCTTTCTTT CASSTDIMNTEAFF
TRBJ2-1 TRBV28 . TRBD1 TGTGCCAGCAGTTTACTAGGGACAGCGATCTCGAATGAGCAGTTCTTC CASSLLGTAISNEQFF
TRBJ2-2 TRBV5-1 . . TGCGCCAGCAGCTTGGCCGGGGTCGGGGAGCTGTTTTTT CASSLAGVGELFF
TRBJ2-1 TRBV7-3 . TRBD2 TGTGCCAGCAGCTTAATTGGAGCGGGAGGAGGTGAGAATGAGCAGTTCTTC CASSLIGAGGGENEQFF
TRBJ2-3 TRBV10-3 . TRBD1 TGTGCCACCCTGGGGACAGTTACTAGCACAGATACGCAGTATTTT CATLGTVTSTDTQYF
TRBJ1-1 TRBV5-4 . . TGTGCCAGCAGCTTGGTACGAGGTGGTCACACTGAAGCTTTCTTT CASSLVRGGHTEAFF
TRBJ2-2 TRBV4-1 . . TGCGCCAGCAGCCAGCGGGGGCGGGCGAACACCGGGGAGCTGTTTTTT CASSQRGRANTGELFF
TRBJ2-1 TRBV18 . . TGTGCCAGCTCACCCGCAATCGGGGGCACGAATGAGCAGTTCTTC CASSPAIGGTNEQFF
TRBJ1-5 TRBV6-6 few . TGTGCCAGCAGTCCTGACGGGAGCAATCAGCCCCAGCATTTT CASSPDGSNQPQHF
TRBJ2-5 TRBV19 . TRBD1 TGTGCCAGTTCCGGGACAGAAGAGACCCAGTACTTC CASSGTEETQYF
TRBJ2-7 TRBV6-5 . TRBD1 TGTGCCAGCAGTCCAGCCGGGACAGGGCTATACGAGCAGTACTTC CASSPAGTGLYEQYF
TRBJ2-7 TRBV27 . TRBD1 TGTGCCAGCAGTCTAAACCTTCCCGGGACAGGAGGCGACGAGCAGTACTTC CASSLNLPGTGGDEQYF
TRBJ2-3 TRBV6-5 . . TGTGCCAGCAGTTATAAGGGTGCTAGCACAGATACGCAGTATTTT CASSYKGASTDTQYF
TRBJ2-5 TRBV6-6 . . TGTGCCAGCAGTTACTCTGGTTATCCGGGGGAGACCCAGTACTTC CASSYSGYPGETQYF
TRBJ1-4 TRBV5-1 few TRBD1 TGCGCCAGCAGACAGGGGGCTTCTAATGAAAAACTGTTTTTT CASRQGASNEKLFF
TRBJ2-3 TRBV7-2 . . TGTGCCAGCAGCTTAAAGGGGACTCACGCCACAGATACGCAGTATTTT CASSLKGTHATDTQYF
TRBJ2-3 TRBV5-1 . . TGCGCCAGCAGCCTCAACCGGGCAGATACGCAGTATTTT CASSLNRADTQYF
TRBJ2-7 TRBV11-2 . . TGTGCCAGCAGCTTAGATTATCTCAGCTCCTACGAGCAGTACTTC CASSLDYLSSYEQYF
TRBJ2-7 TRBV5-1 . . TGCGCCAGCAGCTTTCGCGGGACCCTCTCCTACGAGCAGTACTTC CASSFRGTLSYEQYF
TRBJ1-1 TRBV7-9 once . TGTGCCAGCAGCTTACAAGGCGCTTTCTTT CASSLQGAFF